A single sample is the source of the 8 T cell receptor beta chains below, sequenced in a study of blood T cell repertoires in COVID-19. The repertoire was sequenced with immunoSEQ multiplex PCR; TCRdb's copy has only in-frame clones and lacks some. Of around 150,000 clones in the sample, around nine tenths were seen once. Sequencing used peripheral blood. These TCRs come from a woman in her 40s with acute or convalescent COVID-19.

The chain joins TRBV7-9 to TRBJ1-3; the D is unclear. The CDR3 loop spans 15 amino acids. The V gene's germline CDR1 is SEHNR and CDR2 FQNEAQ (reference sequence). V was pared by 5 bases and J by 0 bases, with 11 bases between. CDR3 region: CASSPTSFSGNTIYF. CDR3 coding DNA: TGTGCCAGCAGCCCAACAAGTTTCTCTGGAAACACCATATATTTT. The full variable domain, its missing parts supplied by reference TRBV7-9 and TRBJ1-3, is DTGVSQNPRHKITKRGQNVTFRCDPISEHNRLYWYRQTLGQGPEFLTYFQNEAQLEKSRLLSDRFSAERPKGSFSTLEIQRTEQGDSAMYLCASSPTSFSGNTIYFGEGSWLTVV.

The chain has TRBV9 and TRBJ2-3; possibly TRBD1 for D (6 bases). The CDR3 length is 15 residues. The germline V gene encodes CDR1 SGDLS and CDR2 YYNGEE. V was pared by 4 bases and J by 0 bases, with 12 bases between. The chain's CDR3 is CASSPPGGSTDTQYF. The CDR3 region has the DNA TGTGCCAGCAGCCCTCCTGGGGGCAGCACAGATACGCAGTATTTT.

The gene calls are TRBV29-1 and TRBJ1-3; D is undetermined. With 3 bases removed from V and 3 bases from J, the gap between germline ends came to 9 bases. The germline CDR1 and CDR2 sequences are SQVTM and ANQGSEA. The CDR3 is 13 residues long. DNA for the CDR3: TGCAGCGTTGAGGAGGGATTTGGAAACACCATATATTTT. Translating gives CSVEEGFGNTIYF.

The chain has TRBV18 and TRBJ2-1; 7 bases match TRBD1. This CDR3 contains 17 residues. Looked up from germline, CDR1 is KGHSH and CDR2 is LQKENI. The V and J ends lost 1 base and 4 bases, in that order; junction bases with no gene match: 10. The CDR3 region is CASSPQRQGFGYNEQFF. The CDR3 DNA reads TGTGCCAGCTCACCACAGCGACAGGGTTTTGGGTACAATGAGCAGTTCTTC. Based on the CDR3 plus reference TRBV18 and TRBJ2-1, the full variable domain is NAGVMQNPRHLVRRRGQEARLRCSPMKGHSHVYWYRQLPEEGLKFMVYLQKENIIDESGMPKERFSAEFPKEGPSILRIQQVVRGDSAAYFCASSPQRQGFGYNEQFFGPGTRLTVL.

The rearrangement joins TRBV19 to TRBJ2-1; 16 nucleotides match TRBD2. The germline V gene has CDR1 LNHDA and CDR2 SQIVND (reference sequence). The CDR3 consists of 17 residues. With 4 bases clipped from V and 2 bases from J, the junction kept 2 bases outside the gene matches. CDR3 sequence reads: CASSRGLAGGPYNEQFF. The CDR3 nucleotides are TGTGCCAGTAGTAGGGGACTAGCGGGAGGGCCCTACAATGAGCAGTTCTTC.

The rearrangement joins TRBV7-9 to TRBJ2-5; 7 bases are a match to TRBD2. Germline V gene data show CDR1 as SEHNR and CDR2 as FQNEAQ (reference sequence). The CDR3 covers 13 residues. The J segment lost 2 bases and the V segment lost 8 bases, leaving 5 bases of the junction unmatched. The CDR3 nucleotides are TGTGCCAGCGGCGAGCGGGGACAAGAGACCCAGTACTTC. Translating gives CASGERGQETQYF.

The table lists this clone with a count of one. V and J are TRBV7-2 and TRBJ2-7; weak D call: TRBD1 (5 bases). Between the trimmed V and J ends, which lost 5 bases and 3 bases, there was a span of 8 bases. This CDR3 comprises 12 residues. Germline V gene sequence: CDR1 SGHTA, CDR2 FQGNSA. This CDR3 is CASSVQGYEQYF. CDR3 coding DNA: TGTGCCAGCAGCGTCCAGGGCTACGAGCAGTACTTC.

CDR3 loop: CASSYSGEGRETQYF. CDR3 DNA sequence: TGTGCCAGCAGTTACTCGGGAGAGGGGAGGGAGACCCAGTACTTC. The chain combines TRBV6-5 with TRBJ2-5, with D perhaps TRBD2 (6 bases). This CDR3 has 15 residues. The germline gives CDR1 MNHEY, CDR2 SVGAGI. Trimming cost V 0 bases and J 5 bases, with 13 bases left between them.